The 15 T cell receptor beta chains presented below share a single source sample, sequenced in a study of T cell changes during pregnancy in multiple sclerosis. Libraries were prepared by immunoSEQ multiplex PCR; TCRdb keeps only in-frame clonotypes and omits some of them. The repertoire consists of roughly 35,000 clones, with about 91% occurring once and the leading ten covering around 0.48%. This sample comprised CD4+ T cells from peripheral blood mononuclear cells, obtained after pregnancy. The receptors originated from a female donor with multiple sclerosis, enrolled in a pregnancy study.

This chain links TRBV19 with TRBJ2-3; TRBD2 might be the D (7 bases). This CDR3 has 16 amino acids. Germline-derived CDR1 and CDR2 are LNHDA and SQIVND (reference sequence). Trimming took off 3 bases at V and 2 bases at J, with 15 bases between the two ends. Here the CDR3 DNA reads TGTGCCAGTAGTATGCGGAAGGGGGGGCCCACAGATACGCAGTATTTT. It yields the protein CASSMRKGGPTDTQYF.

The chain has TRBV5-1 and TRBJ2-7, with TRBD2 matching over 10 bases. This CDR3 has 14 residues. After removal of 4 bases from V and 5 bases from J, the junction contained 6 bases not matched to a gene. The germline CDR1 and CDR2 sequences are SGHRS and YFSETQ. CDR3 sequence (DNA): TGCGCCAGCAGCCTGGGGCTAGCGGGAGACGAGCAGTACTTC. Translating it yields CASSLGLAGDEQYF.

This chain joins TRBV9 and TRBJ2-7, with 7 bases fitting TRBD1. V gave up 4 bases and J gave up 5 bases; unmatched junction bases: 9. Germline V gene data show CDR1 as SGDLS and CDR2 as YYNGEE. CDR3 size: 14 residues. DNA for the CDR3: TGTGCCAGCAGCACCAAGACAGGGATCGACGAGCAGTACTTC. Encoded protein: CASSTKTGIDEQYF.

This clone was found once. The chain is built from TRBV7-2 and TRBJ1-2; tentative D call: TRBD1 (5 bases). This CDR3 contains 18 residues. Germline V gene lookup returns CDR1 SGHTA and CDR2 FQGNSA. V shed 0 bases and J shed 4 bases, with 21 bases lying between them. CDR3 bases: TGTGCCAGCAGCTTAGCGAGCGGGCCAGGGCATCCCTCCTATGGCTACACCTTC. Translation gives CASSLASGPGHPSYGYTF.

The chain links TRBV5-1 to TRBJ1-3, with unresolved D. The CDR3 has 14 residues. The V gene's germline CDR1 is SGHRS and CDR2 YFSETQ. Trimming stripped 4 bases from V and 0 bases from J, with 8 bases between. The CDR3 DNA follows: TGCGCCAGCAGCCAAGACACCTCTGGAAACACCATATATTTT. Residues: CASSQDTSGNTIYF. The full variable domain, with the rest looked up from reference TRBV5-1 and TRBJ1-3, is KAGVTQTPRYLIKTRGQQVTLSCSPISGHRSVSWYQQTPGQGLQFLFEYFSETQRNKGNFPGRFSGRQFSNSRSEMNVSTLELGDSALYLCASSQDTSGNTIYFGEGSWLTVV.

This clone was detected once. The V gene is TRBV6-1, the J gene TRBJ1-2, with 8 nucleotides matching TRBD1. Germline CDR1 is MNHNS and CDR2 is SASEGT. With V trimmed by 7 bases and J by 6 bases, 10 bases remained unmatched. The CDR3 extends over 14 amino acids. This chain's CDR3 is CASIRTGQAHGYTF. The CDR3, as DNA: TGTGCCAGCATTAGGACAGGGCAAGCTCATGGCTACACCTTC.

This clone came up once. This sequence joins TRBV11-1 and TRBJ2-5, with a possible D match to TRBD1 (5 bases). CDR1 is SGHAT, CDR2 FQDESV, per germline (reference sequence). Trimming stripped 3 bases from V and 2 bases from J, with 10 bases between. The CDR3 spans 14 residues. CDR3 bases: TGTGCCAGCAGCTTGGTGGACATGCAAGAGACCCAGTACTTC. Protein sequence: CASSLVDMQETQYF.

The J gene is TRBJ1-2, the V gene TRBV6-5, with D maybe TRBD1 (6 bases). The CDR3 has 15 residues. Germline-derived CDR1 and CDR2 are MNHEY and SVGAGI. V lost 0 bases and J 2 bases, leaving 10 bases between the germline ends. CDR3 in DNA: TGTGCCAGCAGTTACTCGGGGACAAACAACTATGGCTACACCTTC. Its translation is CASSYSGTNNYGYTF.

The V and J genes are TRBV18 and TRBJ1-4; D might be TRBD1 (6 bases). CDR1 is KGHSH, CDR2 LQKENI, per germline. Between the trimmed V and J ends, which lost 2 bases and 3 bases, there was a span of 10 bases. CDR3 length: 15 amino acids. The DNA for the CDR3 is TGTGCCAGCTCACCAGGGGGGGCCGCTAATGAAAAACTGTTTTTT. This translates into CASSPGGAANEKLFF.

This clone is labeled medium-sized. The rearrangement links TRBV28 to TRBJ1-5; D is unclear. The germline V and J ends were trimmed by 6 bases and 5 bases, with 8 bases remaining between them. Germline CDR1 MDHEN, CDR2 SYDVKM. This CDR3 is built from 12 residues. CDR3 protein: CASSSTDQPQHF. CDR3 bases: TGTGCCAGCAGCTCCACAGATCAGCCCCAGCATTTT.

The V and J genes are TRBV6-5 and TRBJ2-3; the match to TRBD2 covers 7 bases. V shed 6 bases and J 4 bases; nucleotides not matched to a gene: 10. Germline CDR1 MNHEY, CDR2 SVGAGI. The CDR3 is 15 residues long. CDR3: CASRPLSGGSDTQYF. Written as DNA, the CDR3 is TGTGCCAGCAGACCTCTTTCGGGGGGTTCAGATACGCAGTATTTT.

The V gene is TRBV15, the J gene TRBJ2-1, with a possible D match to TRBD2 (5 bases). V was cut by 0 bases and J by 0 bases, with 15 bases left in between. The CDR3 has 18 residues. Germline loops: CDR1 LNHNV, CDR2 YYDKDF (reference sequence). This CDR3 reads CATSRDLFGDSSYNEQFF. The DNA of the CDR3 is TGTGCCACCAGCAGAGATCTGTTCGGGGATAGCTCCTACAATGAGCAGTTCTTC.

The rearrangement joins TRBV28 to TRBJ1-2, with 7 nucleotides matching TRBD1. After removal of 5 bases from V and 4 bases from J, the junction contained 7 bases not matched to a gene. Looked up from germline, CDR1 is MDHEN and CDR2 is SYDVKM. The CDR3 is made up of 14 amino acids. This chain's CDR3 is CASSPRGTAYGYTF. The CDR3 DNA is TGTGCCAGCAGTCCTCGAGGGACAGCCTATGGCTACACCTTC.

The chain recombines TRBV6-6 with TRBJ1-5, with TRBD1 matching over 11 bases. This CDR3 spans 14 amino acids. J gave up 4 bases and V 6 bases, and 2 bases lay outside the gene matches. CDR1 MNHNY and CDR2 SVGAGI come from the germline V gene (reference sequence). Here the CDR3 reads CASRGTGGNQPQHF. In nucleotides, the CDR3 is TGTGCCAGCAGGGGGACAGGGGGTAATCAGCCCCAGCATTTT.

The chain combines TRBV15 with TRBJ1-1; maybe TRBD1 (6 bases). The CDR3 spans 14 residues. Germline V gene sequence: CDR1 LNHNV, CDR2 YYDKDF (reference sequence). V lost 8 bases and J 8 bases, leaving 21 bases between the germline ends. The CDR3 region is CATAGDLIPAEAFF. The CDR3 region has the DNA TGTGCCACCGCAGGGGATTTGATACCGGCAGAAGCTTTCTTT.